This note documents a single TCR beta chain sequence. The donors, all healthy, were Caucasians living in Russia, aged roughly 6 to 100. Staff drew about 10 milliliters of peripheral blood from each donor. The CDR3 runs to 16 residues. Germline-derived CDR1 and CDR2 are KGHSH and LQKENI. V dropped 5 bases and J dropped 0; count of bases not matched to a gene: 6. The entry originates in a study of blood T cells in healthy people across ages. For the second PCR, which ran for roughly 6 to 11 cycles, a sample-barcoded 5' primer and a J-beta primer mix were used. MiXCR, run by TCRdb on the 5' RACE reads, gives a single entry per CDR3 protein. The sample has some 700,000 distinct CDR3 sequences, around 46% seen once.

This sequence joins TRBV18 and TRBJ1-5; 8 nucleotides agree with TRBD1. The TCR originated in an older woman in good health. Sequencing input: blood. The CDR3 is CASSVRQGYSNQPQHF. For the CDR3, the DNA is TGTGCCAGCTCAGTCCGACAGGGGTATAGCAATCAGCCCCAGCATTTT. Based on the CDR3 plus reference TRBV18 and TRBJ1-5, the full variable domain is NAGVMQNPRHLVRRRGQEARLRCSPMKGHSHVYWYRQLPEEGLKFMVYLQKENIIDESGMPKERFSAEFPKEGPSILRIQQVVRGDSAAYFCASSVRQGYSNQPQHFGDGTRLSIL.